This T cell receptor beta chain is from a study of CD8+ T cells in alopecia areata. Investigators isolated RNA and reverse transcribed it into cDNA to act as the sequencing template. Sequencing was performed with immunoSEQ multiplex PCR; in TCRdb, only in-frame clones are kept and a portion is missing. The data contain about 90,000 clones, roughly 40% of them singletons. Treatment of the sample: oral pan-JAK inhibitor, 5-10 mg twice daily. In alopecia areata patients, both lesional scalp punch biopsies and peripheral blood were collected. The CDR3 extends over 19 amino acids. Germline V gene data show CDR1 as SQVTM and CDR2 as ANQGSEA. Trimming at V came to 5 bases and at J to 5 bases, leaving 22 bases not matched to a gene.

The V gene is TRBV29-1, the J gene TRBJ2-2, with 8 bases identical to TRBD1. The sample here was CD8+ T cells sorted from blood, taken at week 24, from a patient treated with tofacitinib. The TCR was taken from a human donor with alopecia areata. The CDR3 bases are TGCAGCGTTTATGAGGGGTTGGGTGACAGGGGTTTTTTAACCGGGGAGCTGTTTTTT. Its translation: CSVYEGLGDRGFLTGELFF.